Listed below are T cell receptor beta chains from one sample, sequenced in a study of shared clonotypes between healthy human individuals. Clones were read by immunoSEQ multiplex PCR, and TCRdb kept only the in-frame ones, dropping some. There are some 2,500,000 clones in the sample; 90% to 95% occur only once, and about 0.34% lies in the top ten. Sequenced: naive CD4+ T cells from PBMCs. The receptors originated from a man aged 18 to 35 in good health. Some clones in this sample may be carry-over from other donors' samples. The CDR3 runs from the conserved cysteine through the conserved F or W. A D gene is named only where the DNA matches it firmly. Expanded clones get a size class; other rows say once, few or many, or leave the size out.

clone size	D gene	V gene	J gene	CDR3 protein	CDR3 DNA
NA	TRBD1	TRBV6-1	TRBJ1-5	CASSDHRGDQPQHF	TGTGCCAGCAGTGATCACAGGGGGGATCAGCCCCAGCATTTT
few	TRBD1	TRBV6-5	TRBJ1-1	CASSSWDRGKTEAFF	TGTGCCAGCAGTTCCTGGGACAGGGGGAAGACTGAAGCTTTCTTT
NA	NA	TRBV29-1	TRBJ1-2	CSVVVGSGYTF	TGCAGCGTTGTTGTTGGAAGCGGCTACACCTTC
NA	NA	TRBV6-6	TRBJ1-1	CASRGFTEAFF	TGTGCTAGCAGAGGGTTCACTGAAGCTTTCTTT
NA	NA	TRBV15	TRBJ1-1	CATSSRLGGNTEAFF	TGTGCCACCTCATCACGACTCGGGGGCAACACTGAAGCTTTCTTT
NA	TRBD1	TRBV5-1	TRBJ2-2	CASSFPRTGEETGELFF	TGCGCCAGCAGCTTTCCCAGGACAGGGGAAGAAACCGGGGAGCTGTTTTTT
NA	TRBD1	TRBV5-1	TRBJ1-5	CASSSGTGGSDQPQHF	TGCGCCAGCAGCTCCGGGACAGGGGGTAGCGATCAGCCCCAGCATTTT
NA	TRBD1	TRBV2	TRBJ1-1	CASSKTSGQGLNTEAFF	TGTGCCAGCTCTAAAACCTCGGGACAGGGGTTGAACACTGAAGCTTTCTTT
NA	NA	TRBV28	TRBJ2-5	CASSIQGITQETQYF	TGTGCCAGCAGTATCCAGGGTATCACGCAAGAGACCCAGTACTTC
NA	TRBD2	TRBV15	TRBJ2-5	CATSRGGGSGETQYF	TGTGCCACCAGCAGAGGAGGCGGGAGTGGAGAGACCCAGTACTTC
NA	NA	TRBV7-2	TRBJ2-1	CASSLSILEQFF	TGTGCCAGCAGCTTGAGTATTTTAGAGCAGTTCTTC
NA	NA	TRBV11-2	TRBJ2-1	CASSPTPEEFNEQFF	TGTGCCAGCAGCCCTACCCCAGAGGAATTCAATGAGCAGTTCTTC
NA	NA	TRBV5-4	TRBJ2-3	CASSTVRDTDTQYF	TGTGCCAGCAGCACGGTCCGGGATACAGATACGCAGTATTTT
NA	NA	TRBV19	TRBJ1-2	CASTTDPRGDGYTF	TGTGCCAGTACCACGGACCCCCGCGGAGACGGCTACACCTTC
once	NA	TRBV6-6	TRBJ1-1	CASSYGRNTEAFF	TGTGCCAGCAGTTATGGTCGGAACACTGAAGCTTTCTTT
NA	TRBD1	TRBV7-9	TRBJ1-5	CASSSDRGDQPQHF	TGTGCCAGCAGCTCAGACAGGGGGGACCAGCCCCAGCATTTT
few	NA	TRBV27	TRBJ1-1	CASSLRQKRDTEAFF	TGTGCCAGCAGTCTGAGACAAAAACGGGACACTGAAGCTTTCTTT
NA	TRBD2	TRBV7-2	TRBJ2-3	CASSPSGTRTDTQYF	TGTGCCAGCAGCCCTAGCGGAACCCGCACAGATACGCAGTATTTT
NA	TRBD2	TRBV7-3	TRBJ2-1	CASSLTGSGRGLNEQFF	TGTGCCAGCAGCTTAACGGGTAGCGGGAGGGGTTTAAATGAGCAGTTCTTC
NA	TRBD2	TRBV7-2	TRBJ2-2	CASSSREAGELFF	TGTGCCAGCAGCTCCCGGGAGGCCGGGGAGCTGTTTTTT
NA	TRBD1	TRBV5-4	TRBJ1-1	CASSSGQGTEAFF	TGTGCCAGCAGCTCCGGACAGGGGACTGAAGCTTTCTTT
NA	NA	TRBV14	TRBJ2-2	CASSLTRLVTTGELFF	TGTGCCAGCAGCCTCACTCGACTAGTGACAACCGGGGAGCTGTTTTTT